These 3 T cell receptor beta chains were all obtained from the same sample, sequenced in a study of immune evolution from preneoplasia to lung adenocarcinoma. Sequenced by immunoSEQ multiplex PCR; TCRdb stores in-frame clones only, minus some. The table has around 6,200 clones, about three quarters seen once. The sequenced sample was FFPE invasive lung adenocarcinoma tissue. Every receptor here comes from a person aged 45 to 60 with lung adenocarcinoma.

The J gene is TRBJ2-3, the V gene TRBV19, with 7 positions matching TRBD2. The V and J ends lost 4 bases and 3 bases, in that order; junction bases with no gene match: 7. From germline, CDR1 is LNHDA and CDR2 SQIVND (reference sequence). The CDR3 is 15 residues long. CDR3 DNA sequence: TGTGCCAGTAGTACGACGGGGGGAGGGACAGATACGCAGTATTTT. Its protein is CASSTTGGGTDTQYF.

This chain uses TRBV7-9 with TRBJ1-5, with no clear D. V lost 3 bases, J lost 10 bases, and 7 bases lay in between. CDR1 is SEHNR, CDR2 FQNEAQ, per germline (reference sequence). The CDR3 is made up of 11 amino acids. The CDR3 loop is CASSFMDPQHF. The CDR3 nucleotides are TGTGCCAGCAGCTTTATGGACCCCCAGCATTTT.

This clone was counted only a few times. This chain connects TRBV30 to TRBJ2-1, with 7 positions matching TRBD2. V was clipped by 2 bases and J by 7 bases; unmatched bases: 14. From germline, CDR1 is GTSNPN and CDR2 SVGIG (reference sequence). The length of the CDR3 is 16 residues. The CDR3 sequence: CAWSFYVGGSGNEQFF. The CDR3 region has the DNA TGTGCCTGGAGTTTTTATGTGGGCGGGAGTGGGAATGAGCAGTTCTTC. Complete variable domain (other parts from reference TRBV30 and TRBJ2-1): SQTIHQWPATLVQPVGSPLSLECTVEGTSNPNLYWYRQAAGRGLQLLFYSVGIGQISSEVPQNLSASRPQDRQFILSSKKLLLSDSGFYLCAWSFYVGGSGNEQFFGPGTRLTVL.